Included here is one T cell receptor (beta chain) sequence, with context. Its specificity is unknown. Trimming pared 6 bases from V and 7 bases from J, leaving 12 bases between. The CDR3 has 13 amino acids. Profiling relied on immunoSEQ multiplex PCR, and the TCRdb table lists in-frame clones only, not all of them. This table has 100,000 to 150,000 clones, 89% appearing once. This sample is drawn from a study of T cell responses to AZD1222 COVID-19 vaccine. At the level of the study: Pooled in the analysis were second doses at about 4 or about 12 weeks.

The study, taken as a whole, reports: Spike-specific TCR breadth rose after two AZD1222 doses, and depth rose as well. Mostly white British, mostly female donors; authors suggested clonal diversity may be underestimated. Just five to seven AZD1222 recipients tested seropositive at baseline.

The receptor comes from an adult in good health. The specimen comprised peripheral blood, sampled on day 0 of AZD1222 vaccination. The chain joins TRBV12-3 or TRBV12-4 to TRBJ2-2; tentatively, D is TRBD1 (5 bases). The CDR3 nucleotides read TGTGCCAGCAGCTCGCAGGGTTTCGGGGAGCTGTTTTTT. Protein: CASSSQGFGELFF.